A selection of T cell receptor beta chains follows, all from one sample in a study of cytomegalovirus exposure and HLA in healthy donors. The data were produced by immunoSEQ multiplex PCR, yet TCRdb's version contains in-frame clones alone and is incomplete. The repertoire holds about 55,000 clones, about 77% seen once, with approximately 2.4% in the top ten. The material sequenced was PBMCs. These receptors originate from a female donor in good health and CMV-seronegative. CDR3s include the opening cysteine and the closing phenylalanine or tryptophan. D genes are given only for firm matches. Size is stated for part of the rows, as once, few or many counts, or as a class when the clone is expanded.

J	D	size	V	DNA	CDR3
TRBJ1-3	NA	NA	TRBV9	TGTGCCAGCAGCTTCGCCGACAGCTCTGGAAACACCATATATTTT	CASSFADSSGNTIYF
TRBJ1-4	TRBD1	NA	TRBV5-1	TGCGCCAGCAGCTTGGAGTTGAACAGGGGGAATGAAAAACTGTTTTTT	CASSLELNRGNEKLFF
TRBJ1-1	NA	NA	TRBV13	TGTGCCAGCAGCTTCACTAGCGGGGGGGATTTCAGGAACACTGAAGCTTTCTTT	CASSFTSGGDFRNTEAFF
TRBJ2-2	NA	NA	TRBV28	TGTGCCAGCAGTCCCCCAGGGGCCGGGGACACCGGGGAGCTGTTTTTT	CASSPPGAGDTGELFF
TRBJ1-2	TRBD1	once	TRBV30	TGTGCCTGGAGTGCAGGGGGCGCATTTAAGTCCAACTATGGCTACACCTTC	CAWSAGGAFKSNYGYTF
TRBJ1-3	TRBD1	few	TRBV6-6	TGTGCCAGCACTGTGGGACAGGGCTCTGGAAACACCATATATTTT	CASTVGQGSGNTIYF
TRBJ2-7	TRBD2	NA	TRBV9	TGTGCCAGCAGCGTAGGACTAGCGGGCACCTACGAGCAGTACTTC	CASSVGLAGTYEQYF
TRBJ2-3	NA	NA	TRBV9	TGTGCCAGCAGCGAGTGGGAGGGGGGTAGCAAAGATACGCAGTATTTT	CASSEWEGGSKDTQYF
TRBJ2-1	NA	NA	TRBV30	TGTGCCTGGACCGCAACCCGACTAGTCCACCATGAGCAGTTCTTC	CAWTATRLVHHEQFF
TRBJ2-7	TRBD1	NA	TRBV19	TGTGCCAGTAGTGGGACAGGGGCCTCCTACGAGCAGTACTTC	CASSGTGASYEQYF
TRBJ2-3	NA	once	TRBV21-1	TGTGCCAGCAGCAAAGGGGGACTCTCTCACTTCACAGATACGCAGTATTTT	CASSKGGLSHFTDTQYF
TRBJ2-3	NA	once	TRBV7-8	TGTGCCAGCAGCTTAGGGACAGTCGTCCTTACAGATACGCAGTATTTT	CASSLGTVVLTDTQYF
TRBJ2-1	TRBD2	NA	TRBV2	TGTGCCAGCAGTGAAGGCGGGAGGTACTACAATGAGCAGTTCTTC	CASSEGGRYYNEQFF
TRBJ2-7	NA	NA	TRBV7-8	TGTGCCAGCACCAGAGTGAGGTGGAGACGATCCGAGCAGTACTTC	CASTRVRWRRSEQYF
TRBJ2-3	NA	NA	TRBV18	TGTGCCAGCTCGGCTAGCACAGATACGCAGTATTTT	CASSASTDTQYF
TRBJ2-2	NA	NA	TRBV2	TGTGCCAGCACCCTGGAGCGGGTGAACACCGGGGAGCTGTTTTTT	CASTLERVNTGELFF
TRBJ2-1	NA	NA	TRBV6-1	TGTGCCAGCAGTGATTGGGGCGGATATGAGCAGTTCTTC	CASSDWGGYEQFF
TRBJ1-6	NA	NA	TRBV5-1	TGCGCCAGCAGCGCGACAGCTGATAATTCACCCCTCCACTTT	CASSATADNSPLHF
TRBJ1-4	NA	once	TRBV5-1	TGCGCCAGCAGAAATACAGTGGGGGCTACTAATGAAAAACTGTTTTTT	CASRNTVGATNEKLFF
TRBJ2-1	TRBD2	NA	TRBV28	TGTGCCTCGACTAGCGGGGGATACAATGAGCAGTTCTTC	CASTSGGYNEQFF
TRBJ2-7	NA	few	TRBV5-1	TGCGCCAGCATGGTAGCGCCAAGCTCCTACGAGCAGTACTTC	CASMVAPSSYEQYF
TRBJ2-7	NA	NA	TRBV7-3	TGTGCCAGCAGCTTGCAGGCTGGCGATTACGAGCAGTACTTC	CASSLQAGDYEQYF
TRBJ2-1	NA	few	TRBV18	TGTGCCAGCTCAGACCGGGGGGCCTTTGTTGAGCAGTTCTTC	CASSDRGAFVEQFF
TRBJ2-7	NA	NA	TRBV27	TGTGCCAGCAGTTCCGCCCTCGTGAGCGGCAGATCCTCCTACGAGCAGTACTTC	CASSSALVSGRSSYEQYF
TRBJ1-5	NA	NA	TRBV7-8	TGTGCCAGCAGCACAATCCGGAGGGCTGGGGGCAATCAGCCCCAGCATTTT	CASSTIRRAGGNQPQHF
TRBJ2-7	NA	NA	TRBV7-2	TGTGCCAGCAGCCAGGCACTGCACGAGCAGTACTTC	CASSQALHEQYF
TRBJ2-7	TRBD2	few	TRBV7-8	TGTGCCAGCAGTCCGACTAGCGGGGGCCCCTACGAGCAGTACTTC	CASSPTSGGPYEQYF
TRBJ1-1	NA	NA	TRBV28	TGTGCCAGCAGTTTATATTCAGGGTCGAACACTGAAGCTTTCTTT	CASSLYSGSNTEAFF
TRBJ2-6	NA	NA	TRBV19	TGTGCCAGTAGTATAATGGGACTCTCTGGGGCCAACGTCCTGACTTTC	CASSIMGLSGANVLTF
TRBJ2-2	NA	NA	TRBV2	TGTGCCAGCAGTGAAGCGGGAGCGCCCGGGGAGCTGTTTTTT	CASSEAGAPGELFF
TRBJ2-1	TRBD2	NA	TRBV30	TGTGCCTGGAGGAGCCTAGCGGGATCCTACAATGAGCAGTTCTTC	CAWRSLAGSYNEQFF
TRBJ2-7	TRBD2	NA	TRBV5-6	TGTGCCAGCAGCGGGGGAGCGGGGTCCCACTCCTACGAGCAGTACTTC	CASSGGAGSHSYEQYF
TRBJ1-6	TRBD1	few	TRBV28	TGTGCCAGCAGTTCGCCGACAGGGTGGAATTCACCCCTCCACTTT	CASSSPTGWNSPLHF
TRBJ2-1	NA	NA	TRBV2	TGTGCCAGCAGTGTGGGGGGTTCCTACAATGAGCAGTTCTTC	CASSVGGSYNEQFF
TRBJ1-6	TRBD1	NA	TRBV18	TGTGCCAGCTCACCCGTGGCGGCAGGGGGCTCTAATTCACCCCTCCACTTT	CASSPVAAGGSNSPLHF